This T cell receptor beta chain was identified during a study of CD8 T cells in Susac syndrome (dated by TCRdb to the late 2010s). Concerning the study at large: The study used repertoire sequencing to test whether antigen drove CD8+ T cell activation and differentiation in Susac syndrome.

As to this clonotype: Its binding antigen is unknown. No quality values exist for individual bases; no much larger clone is one base distant.

Per the germline V gene, KGHSH is the CDR1 and LQKENI is the CDR2. Including cysteine and phenylalanine, the CDR3 has 12 amino acids. The retained sequence is limited to the CDR3, 36 bases, with the frame set at the first base. V is clipped by 3 bases and J by 10 bases, and the sequence between their germline boundaries is 12 bases long. General conclusions and limits of the study: The number of individuals in the TCR sequencing and HLA analysis was recognized as being relatively small.

RNA was extracted using the RNeasy kit, and roughly 0.5 to 1 ug of the RNA was reverse transcribed with random hexamers. TCR beta CDR3 regions were amplified with the immunoSEQ multiplex PCR assay covering 54 Vbeta and 13 Jbeta segments. To correct PCR amplification bias, a synthetic template baseline was used for both primer optimization and computational correction. Turning to the authors' computational methods: Reads were assigned to V, D and J genes according to IMGT and analyzed in immunoSEQ Analyzer, with only productive sequences retained. Clonality was computed as one minus Shannon entropy normalized by log2 of the number of productive unique sequences. Public and private clones were assessed among the 100 most prevalent clones of each patient and control. A clone was defined as Susac-specific if it was absent from the healthy and MS cohorts, from over a thousand published viral clones and from other ImmuneACCESS disease sequences. TCRdb reran the public reads through fastp at Q25 and MiXCR, keeping productive beta chains. Each CDR3 protein gets just one entry, which takes the most common genes and DNA from the rows behind it. TCRdb's processing, not the study's, gives the V and J calls here. The sample contains 150,000 to 200,000 distinct CDR3 sequences, approximately 92% of them found a single time. Clones ranked in the top ten supply more than 0.13% of the sample.

High-throughput TCR beta sequencing profiled peripheral blood CD8+ and CD4+ T cells from healthy donors, Susac syndrome patients and multiple sclerosis patients. Healthy donors were included as age- and sex-matched controls. Bulk CD8+ and CD4+ T cells were purified magnetically by negative isolation, whereas CD8+ TEMRA cells were enriched by FACS. Blood was collected in EDTA tubes and processed within 24 hours, with PBMCs isolated through density gradient centrifugation. PBMCs intended for TCR sequencing were cryopreserved in liquid nitrogen and thawed later in a water bath at 37 degrees C. A purity of at least 90% was achieved for sorted or isolated CD4+, CD8+ and CD8+ TEMRA cells.

The sequence is built from TRBV18 and TRBJ1-1; a confident D gene designation cannot be given. Input material: CD4+ T cells from PBMCs. The sequence was collected from a human donor in good health. In nucleotide form, the sequence is TGTGCCAGCTCACCGTCAAACCAAGGAGCTTTCTTT. Its translation reads: CASSPSNQGAFF.